This T cell receptor beta chain originates from a study of blood T cell repertoires in COVID-19. Study background: COVID-19 samples, acute and convalescent, were from the United States, Italy and Spain.

V trimming: 4 bases; J trimming: 0 bases; junction bases outside the gene matches: 2. The CDR3 is 15 amino acids. Looked up from germline, CDR1 is SGHRS and CDR2 is YFSETQ. Using immunoSEQ multiplex PCR, the repertoire was profiled, and TCRdb retains in-frame clones only, with some absent. This table has under 30,000 clones, 87% appearing once. This clonotype was sampled from a human donor in a cohort sampled during active COVID-19. This sequence joins TRBV5-1 and TRBJ2-2; 8 positions agree with TRBD2. Sequencing used peripheral blood. The CDR3 nucleotides are TGCGCCAGCAGCCGGGGACTAGCGAACACCGGGGAGCTGTTTTTT. Residues: CASSRGLANTGELFF.